The 10 T cell receptor beta chains below come from one sample, sequenced in a study of T-cell reconstitution after alpha-beta-depleted transplantation in children. Preparation of the TCRbeta library used unique molecular identifiers. TCRdb used MiXCR to reprocess the PCR reads, holding one entry per CDR3 protein. The repertoire holds hundreds of thousands of distinct CDR3 sequences, with around 17% as singletons. This sample comprised PBMCs from the stem cell graft donor, obtained from the stem cell graft. The origin of the receptors is a human donor who donated a stem cell graft to a child with acute myeloid leukemia.

The chain employs TRBV4-1 and TRBJ2-1; 12 nucleotides align to TRBD2. Trimming cost V 2 bases and J 12 bases; bases outside gene matches: 8. CDR1 MGHRA and CDR2 YSYEKL come from the germline V gene. CDR3 length: 15 residues. The chain's CDR3 is CASSQTGTSGYGQFF. In DNA, the CDR3 is TGCGCCAGCAGCCAAACCGGGACTAGCGGGTATGGGCAGTTCTTC.

CDR3 region: CSAREGAYQETQYF. Written as DNA, the CDR3 is TGCAGTGCTAGGGAGGGGGCCTACCAAGAGACCCAGTACTTC. This sequence joins TRBV20-1 and TRBJ2-5; D perhaps matches TRBD1 (7 bases). CDR1 is DFQATT and CDR2 is SNEGSKA in the germline V gene (reference sequence). The V and J ends lost 3 bases and 0 bases respectively, with 11 bases between them. The CDR3 runs to 14 residues.

This clonotype occurred a few times. This chain links TRBV10-2 with TRBJ2-1; possible D gene TRBD1, 5 bases. V was shortened by 2 bases and J by 0 bases, with 8 bases between the two germline ends. CDR3 size: 15 residues. CDR1 and CDR2 (germline): WSHSY, SAAADI. The CDR3: CASSEDSSSYNEQFF. The CDR3 nucleotides read TGCGCCAGCAGTGAGGACAGCAGCTCCTACAATGAGCAGTTCTTC.

This clonotype has a count of ten or more. This chain joins TRBV20-1 and TRBJ1-2; D is perhaps TRBD1 (6 bases). Trimming cost V 3 bases and J 7 bases, with 18 bases left between them. Germline values: CDR1 DFQATT, CDR2 SNEGSKA (reference sequence). This CDR3 contains 14 residues. CDR3 region: CSASPLQGVLGYTF. The CDR3 DNA is TGCAGTGCTAGCCCCCTACAGGGTGTCCTTGGCTACACCTTC.

This clonotype appeared a few times. The V call is TRBV12-3 or TRBV12-4, the J call TRBJ2-3; TRBD1 matches at 9 bases. CDR3 length: 16 amino acids. Losses at the gene ends were 4 bases for V and 3 bases for J; bases not matched to a gene: 8. CDR3 sequence reads: CASSSGTGSLTDTQYF. The CDR3 DNA reads as TGTGCCAGCAGTTCCGGGACAGGGTCTCTAACAGATACGCAGTATTTT.

This chain joins TRBV6-5 and TRBJ2-3, with 8 bases matching TRBD1. The ends lost 6 bases at V and 1 base at J; junction bases unmatched: 6. This CDR3 comprises 15 residues. Germline V gene lookup returns CDR1 MNHEY and CDR2 SVGAGI. CDR3 residues: CASRYRGQGTDTQYF. In nucleotides, the CDR3 is TGTGCCAGCAGGTACCGGGGACAGGGCACAGATACGCAGTATTTT.

Many counts were recorded for this clonotype. The genes are TRBV4-1 and TRBJ2-3; D gene uncertain. CDR3 length equals 13 residues. Trimming pared 1 base from V and 4 bases from J, leaving 6 bases between. CDR1 is MGHRA and CDR2 is YSYEKL in the germline V gene. CDR3 sequence (DNA): TGCGCCAGCAGCCAAGTGGGCGCAGATACGCAGTATTTT. Amino acid sequence: CASSQVGADTQYF.

This rearrangement joins TRBV20-1 to TRBJ2-2; D might be TRBD2 (6 bases). The CDR3 is made up of 12 amino acids. Trimming removed 3 bases from V and 8 bases from J, with 10 bases in between. Germline CDR1 DFQATT, CDR2 SNEGSKA (reference sequence). CDR3 loop: CSARRRVGELFF. The CDR3 DNA reads TGCAGTGCTAGGCGGAGGGTGGGGGAGCTGTTTTTT.

V is TRBV7-9 and J is TRBJ2-7, with 11 nucleotides matching TRBD1. Germline CDR1 is SEHNR and CDR2 is FQNEAQ (reference sequence). The CDR3 has 14 residues. Unmatched junction bases numbered 2, after V lost 4 bases and J lost 3 bases. CDR3 sequence reads: CASSWTGGFYEQYF. CDR3 DNA sequence: TGTGCCAGCAGCTGGACAGGGGGCTTCTACGAGCAGTACTTC.

The chain combines TRBV6-2 or TRBV6-3 with TRBJ1-1, with D perhaps matching TRBD1 (5 bases). The CDR3 has 16 residues. Germline CDR1 and CDR2: MNHEY and SVGEGT. With 6 bases removed from V and 5 bases from J, the gap between germline ends came to 22 bases. The CDR3 spells CASSRPPGAGGTEAFF. CDR3 DNA: TGTGCCAGCAGCAGACCACCGGGTGCCGGGGGGACTGAAGCTTTCTTT.